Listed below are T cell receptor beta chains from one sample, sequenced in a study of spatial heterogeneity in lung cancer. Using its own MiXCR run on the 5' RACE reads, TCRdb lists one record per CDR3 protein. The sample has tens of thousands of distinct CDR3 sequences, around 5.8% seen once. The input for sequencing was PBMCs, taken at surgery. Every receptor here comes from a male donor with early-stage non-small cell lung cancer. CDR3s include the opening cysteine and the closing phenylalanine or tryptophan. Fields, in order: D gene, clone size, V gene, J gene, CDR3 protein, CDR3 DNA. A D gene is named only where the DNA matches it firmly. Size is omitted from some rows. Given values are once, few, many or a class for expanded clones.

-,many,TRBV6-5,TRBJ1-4,CASSSDGIQGEKLFF,TGTGCCAGCAGTTCTGACGGAATTCAAGGGGAAAAACTGTTTTTT
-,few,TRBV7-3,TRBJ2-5,CASSRSTAETQYF,TGTGCCAGCAGCCGGTCGACTGCAGAGACCCAGTACTTC
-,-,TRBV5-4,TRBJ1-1,CASSFKRNTEAFF,TGTGCCAGCAGCTTCAAAAGGAACACTGAAGCTTTCTTT
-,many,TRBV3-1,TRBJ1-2,CASSPWTENYGYTF,TGTGCCAGCAGCCCTTGGACAGAAAACTATGGCTACACCTTC
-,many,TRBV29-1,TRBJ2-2,CSVFKEQGRIGELFF,TGCAGCGTCTTTAAGGAGCAGGGGAGGATCGGGGAGCTGTTTTTT
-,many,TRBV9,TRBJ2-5,CASSVEGIGETQYF,TGTGCCAGCAGCGTAGAGGGTATTGGAGAGACCCAGTACTTC
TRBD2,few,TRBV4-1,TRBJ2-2,CASRAGANTGELFF,TGCGCCAGCAGGGCGGGGGCGAACACCGGGGAGCTGTTTTTT
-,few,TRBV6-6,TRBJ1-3,CASSYSRVAEGNTIYF,TGTGCCAGCAGTTACTCGAGGGTCGCCGAGGGAAACACCATATATTTT
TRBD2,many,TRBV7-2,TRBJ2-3,CASSLLAGSDTQYF,TGTGCCAGCAGCTTACTAGCGGGGTCTGATACGCAGTATTTT
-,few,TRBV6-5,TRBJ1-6,CASSYSRQLNSPLHF,TGTGCCAGCAGTTACTCGAGGCAGCTTAATTCACCCCTCCACTTT
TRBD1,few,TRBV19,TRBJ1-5,CASSPRQGNSNQPQHF,TGTGCCAGTAGTCCCAGACAGGGGAATAGCAATCAGCCCCAGCATTTT
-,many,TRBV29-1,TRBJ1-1,CSVGKGAENTEAFF,TGCAGCGTTGGTAAAGGGGCTGAGAACACTGAAGCTTTCTTT
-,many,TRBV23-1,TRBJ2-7,CASSQSRGPYEQYF,TGCGCCAGCAGTCAATCGCGGGGTCCCTACGAGCAGTACTTC
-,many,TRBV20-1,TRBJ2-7,CSAALSRLYEQYF,TGCAGTGCAGCCCTGTCCCGACTCTACGAGCAGTACTTC
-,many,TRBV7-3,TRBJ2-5,CASSLSLGSGETQYF,TGTGCCAGCAGCTTATCCCTGGGGTCAGGAGAGACCCAGTACTTC
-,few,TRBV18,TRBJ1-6,CASSNGQNSPLHF,TGTGCCAGCTCAAACGGACAAAATTCACCCCTCCACTTT